This T cell receptor (beta chain) was found in a study of response to subunit inactivated influenza vaccine. MiXCR was run by TCRdb on the RT-PCR reads, yielding one entry per CDR3 protein. This sample yields 600,000 to 700,000 distinct CDR3 sequences, of which around 13% are seen a single time; approximately 7.6% belongs to the top ten. CDR1 and CDR2 (germline): DFQATT, SNEGSKA (reference sequence). The germline V and J ends were trimmed by 0 bases and 3 bases, with 12 bases remaining between them. The CDR3 runs to 14 residues. The chain joins TRBV20-1 to TRBJ2-7, with D possibly matching TRBD1 (6 bases). This clonotype was obtained from a man aged 50-59 years who received an inactivated influenza vaccine. Material: PBMCs from blood, obtained 14 days before vaccination. In nucleotides, the CDR3 is TGCAGTGCTAGAGATCGAGACAGGATCTACGAGCAGTACTTC. Protein sequence: CSARDRDRIYEQYF.